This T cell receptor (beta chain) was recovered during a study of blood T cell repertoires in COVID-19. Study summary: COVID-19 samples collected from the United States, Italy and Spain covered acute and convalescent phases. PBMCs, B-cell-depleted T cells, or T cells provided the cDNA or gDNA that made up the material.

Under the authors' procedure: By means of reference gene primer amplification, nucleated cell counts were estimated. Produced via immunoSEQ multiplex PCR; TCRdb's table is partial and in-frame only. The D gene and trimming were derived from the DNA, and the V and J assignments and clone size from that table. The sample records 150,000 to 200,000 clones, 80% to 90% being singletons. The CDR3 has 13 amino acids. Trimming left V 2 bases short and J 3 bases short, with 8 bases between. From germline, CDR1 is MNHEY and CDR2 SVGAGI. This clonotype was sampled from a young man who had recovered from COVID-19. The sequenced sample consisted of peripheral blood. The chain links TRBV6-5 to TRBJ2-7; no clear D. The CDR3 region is CASSYGASYEQYF. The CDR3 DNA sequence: TGTGCCAGCAGTTACGGAGCGAGCTACGAGCAGTACTTC.